This T cell receptor (beta chain) was identified during a study of T cells in Graves' hyperthyroidism and ophthalmopathy. Findings and limits, study-wide: The majority of expanded thyroid clonotypes above 0.001 also appeared in blood.

TCR beta CDR3 sequences were amplified from RNA transcripts. HTBI primers were the set used in a first-round RT-PCR of the TCR CDR3. TCRdb independently ran MiXCR on the multiplex PCR reads; one entry per CDR3 protein. The table records 480,000 or so distinct CDR3 sequences, roughly 45% of them present only once. This clonotype showed up many times. The antigen is undetermined. Reasons for excluding patients were uncontrolled infection, other autoimmune disease, pregnancy or lactation. The CDR3 is made up of 15 amino acids. Germline V gene sequence: CDR1 SGHAT, CDR2 FQDESV (reference sequence). Trimming took 2 bases from V and 2 from J, leaving 12 bases between them.

The sequence was collected from an adult woman with Graves' disease, either hyperthyroidism or ophthalmopathy (not recorded which). The sequenced material came from peripheral blood or thyroid tissue (not recorded which). This rearrangement joins TRBV11-1 to TRBJ1-1; D gene unclear. The CDR3 is CASSLTYPRNTEAFF. In DNA form, the CDR3 reads TGTGCCAGCAGCTTAACTTATCCAAGAAACACTGAAGCTTTCTTT.